Below, 24 T cell receptor beta chains from the same sample are listed, as sequenced in a study of OX40 agonist ivuxolimab in advanced cancers. Here immunoSEQ multiplex PCR was the method, and the copy in TCRdb shows in-frame clones only, minus some. The table lists under 150,000 clones, 85% to 90% of them singletons. This specimen consisted of CD4+ or CD8+ T cells sorted from blood, obtained in a trial of the OX40 agonist ivuxolimab. The receptors here all came from an adult with an advanced solid tumor such as melanoma, head and neck, liver or kidney cancer.

The chain carries TRBV5-6 and TRBJ1-4; 9 bases are shared with TRBD1. The CDR3 contains 15 residues. Germline V gene lookup returns CDR1 SGHDT and CDR2 YYEEEE. Trimming took 4 bases from V and 6 from J; bases not matched to a gene: 7. CDR3 in amino acids: CASSLLDRGYEKLFF. CDR3 bases: TGTGCCAGCAGCCTCCTGGACAGGGGATATGAAAAACTGTTTTTT.

V gene TRBV5-1 combines with J gene TRBJ2-1, with 9 bases matching TRBD1. With V trimmed by 4 bases and J by 3 bases, 8 bases remained unmatched. The CDR3 covers 16 residues. CDR1 and CDR2 from the germline V gene are SGHRS and YFSETQ. The CDR3 sequence: CASSAGTGRLYNEQFF. The CDR3 region has the DNA TGCGCCAGCAGCGCCGGGACAGGGAGACTCTACAATGAGCAGTTCTTC.

The V and J genes are TRBV7-6 and TRBJ2-5; 10 bases map to TRBD1. CDR3 length equals 15 residues. The J segment lost 5 bases and the V segment lost 2 bases, leaving 5 bases of the junction unmatched. Per germline, CDR1 SGHVS and CDR2 FNYEAQ. CDR3 amino acids: CASSLQTGGRETQYF. CDR3 nucleotide sequence: TGTGCCAGCAGCTTACAGACAGGGGGCCGTGAGACCCAGTACTTC.

The J gene is TRBJ1-1, the V gene TRBV18; 10 bases map to TRBD1. With 5 bases clipped from V and 5 bases from J, the junction kept 5 bases outside the gene matches. This CDR3 spans 14 amino acids. CDR1 is KGHSH, CDR2 LQKENI, per germline. The CDR3, as DNA: TGTGCCAGCTCAGAGGACAGGGGGGGTACTGAAGCTTTCTTT. This translates into CASSEDRGGTEAFF.

This chain connects TRBV14 to TRBJ1-6, with D possibly matching TRBD1 (5 bases). This CDR3 has 14 amino acids. The germline CDR1 and CDR2 sequences are SGHDN and FVKESK. The V end lost 5 bases, the J end lost 4 bases, and 9 bases lay between the germline ends. The DNA for the CDR3 is TGTGCCAGCAGCTTCCAGGGTTATAATTCACCCCTCCACTTT. Residues: CASSFQGYNSPLHF.

The genes are TRBV12-5 and TRBJ2-1; the D gene is possibly TRBD1 (6 bases). The CDR3 length is 12 residues. Germline loops: CDR1 LGHNT, CDR2 FRNRAP. V was trimmed by 6 bases and J by 6 bases, leaving 9 bases between them. The CDR3 sequence: CASGQDSNEQFF. CDR3 in DNA: TGTGCTAGTGGCCAGGACAGCAATGAGCAGTTCTTC.

The chain has TRBV4-3 and TRBJ2-6; TRBD1 aligns across 9 bases. V lost 0 bases, J lost 0 bases, and 3 bases stayed unmatched. Germline V lookup: CDR1 LGHNA, CDR2 YSLEER. The CDR3 consists of 18 residues. The CDR3 coding sequence is TGCGCCAGCAGCCAAGAAAGGACAGGGGCCTCTGGGGCCAACGTCCTGACTTTC. This gives the protein CASSQERTGASGANVLTF.

This clone was seen once. The rearrangement uses TRBV7-2 and TRBJ1-2; no firm D call. The germline CDR1 and CDR2 sequences are SGHTA and FQGNSA. The CDR3 loop spans 14 amino acids. The V and J ends lost 1 base and 4 bases respectively, with 10 bases between them. The CDR3 here is CASSLDPRTYGYTF. Written as DNA, the CDR3 is TGTGCCAGCAGCTTAGATCCCCGAACCTATGGCTACACCTTC.

This sequence joins TRBV5-1 and TRBJ2-1, with TRBD2 identical over 7 bases. This CDR3 has 14 amino acids. In germline, CDR1 is SGHRS, CDR2 YFSETQ. V shed 4 bases and J 1 base; nucleotides not matched to a gene: 2. The CDR3 DNA reads as TGCGCCAGCAGCCCCGGGGGGTCCTACAATGAGCAGTTCTTC. Protein sequence: CASSPGGSYNEQFF.

This sequence joins TRBV6-5 and TRBJ2-7, with unresolved D. Per the germline V gene, CDR1 is MNHEY and CDR2 is SVGAGI. This CDR3 is 14 amino acids long. Trimming removed 5 bases at V and 5 bases at J, with 16 bases between. CDR3 sequence: CASSSSGVYNEQYF. The CDR3 DNA reads TGTGCCAGCAGTAGCAGTGGTGTTTACAACGAGCAGTACTTC.

CDR3 residues: CAFETSSPLHF. The CDR3 bases are TGTGCCTTCGAGACAAGTTCACCCCTCCACTTT. The chain couples TRBV10-3 to TRBJ1-6; D call uncertain. Germline-derived CDR1 and CDR2 are ENHRY and SYGVKD. This CDR3 spans 11 amino acids. V was clipped by 11 bases and J by 9 bases, with 11 bases between them.

This chain joins TRBV7-2 and TRBJ2-7, with D perhaps TRBD1 (6 bases). This CDR3 contains 15 residues. Germline CDR1 and CDR2: SGHTA and FQGNSA. V was shortened by 4 bases and J by 1 base, with 14 bases between the two germline ends. CDR3 sequence: CASSSFTGLSYEQYF. In DNA form, the CDR3 reads TGTGCCAGCAGCTCCTTCACAGGGTTATCCTACGAGCAGTACTTC.

J is TRBJ1-6 and V is TRBV7-2; D not resolved. This CDR3 is 15 amino acids long. Trimming stripped 5 bases from V and 4 bases from J, with 12 bases between. Germline loops: CDR1 SGHTA, CDR2 FQGNSA. The CDR3 coding sequence is TGTGCCAGCAGCCCTGGGAGGGATTATAATTCACCCCTCCACTTT. As protein: CASSPGRDYNSPLHF.

The gene calls are TRBV19 and TRBJ2-5, with D perhaps matching TRBD1 (5 bases). The last part of the DNA fits TRBJ2-7 better; the J call may be wrong. This CDR3 has 14 amino acids. Germline assignment: CDR1 LNHDA and CDR2 SQIVND (reference sequence). In DNA form, the CDR3 reads TGTGCCAGTAGTATACAGGGATACGGGTACGAGCAGTACTTC. Translated: CASSIQGYGYEQYF.

The genes are TRBV5-1 and TRBJ1-4; 12 nucleotides agree with TRBD1. The germline V gene encodes CDR1 SGHRS and CDR2 YFSETQ. CDR3 length: 17 amino acids. The V gene end was trimmed by 5 bases and the J gene end by 3 bases; junction bases not matched to a gene: 8. The DNA for the CDR3 is TGCGCCAGCAGACGGGACAGGGGGCAGGAAGCTAATGAAAAACTGTTTTTT. Translated, it gives CASRRDRGQEANEKLFF.

The V call is TRBV4-3, the J call TRBJ2-2; 10 bases agree with TRBD1. This CDR3 region has 14 residues. V lost 5 bases to trimming and J lost 4 bases; unmatched junction nucleotides: 1. From germline, CDR1 is LGHNA and CDR2 YSLEER. The CDR3 bases are TGCGCCAGCAGCGACAGGGGGCGCACCGGGGAGCTGTTTTTT. It translates to CASSDRGRTGELFF.

The rearrangement links TRBV7-2 to TRBJ2-3; D is possibly TRBD1 (6 bases). The CDR3 extends over 16 amino acids. CDR1 and CDR2 from the germline V gene are SGHTA and FQGNSA. Trimming took 0 bases from V and 3 from J, leaving 13 bases between them. This chain's CDR3 is CASSLAPVGGTDTQYF. The CDR3 coding sequence is TGTGCCAGCAGCTTAGCGCCAGTAGGGGGAACAGATACGCAGTATTTT.

The rearrangement links TRBV14 to TRBJ1-1, with D possibly TRBD1 on 6 matching bases. V was cut by 5 bases and J by 8 bases, with 21 bases left in between. Germline CDR1 SGHDN, CDR2 FVKESK. The CDR3 spans 15 residues. CDR3 DNA: TGTGCCAGCAGCTACAGAGACAGTCGGACAGCAGAAGCTTTCTTT. Translation gives CASSYRDSRTAEAFF.

The gene calls are TRBV29-1 and TRBJ1-3; 12 nucleotides match TRBD1. Germline V CDR1 and CDR2: SQVTM, ANQGSEA. The CDR3 covers 14 residues. The CDR3 loop is CGTGGSESGNTIYF. CDR3 DNA: TGCGGGACAGGGGGCTCGGAGTCTGGAAACACCATATATTTT. Together with reference TRBV29-1 and TRBJ1-3, the CDR3 gives the full variable domain: SAVISQKPSRDICQRGTSLTIQCQVDSQVTMMFWYRQQPGQSLTLIATANQGSEATYESGFVIDKFPISRPNLTFSTLTVSNMSPEDSSIYLCGTGGSESGNTIYFGEGSWLTVV.

This sequence joins TRBV23-1 and TRBJ1-3; tentative D call: TRBD1 (5 bases). TRBV23-1 is flagged as an ORF with uncertain function. Trimming took 0 bases from V and 2 from J, leaving 11 bases between them. The CDR3 consists of 16 residues. The CDR3 coding sequence is TGCGCCAGCAGTCAATCTCTGTGGGGGGCTGGAAACACCATATATTTT. It yields the protein CASSQSLWGAGNTIYF.

This clone was detected once. One junction end disagrees with the germline gene, perhaps due to a read error. The chain joins TRBV7-7 to TRBJ2-5; 8 bases fit TRBD2. The CDR3 is 17 residues long. Germline assignment: CDR1 SSHAT and CDR2 FNYEAQ (reference sequence). The CDR3 loop is CASSPRVTSGIQETQYF. Here the CDR3 DNA reads TGTGCTAGCAGTCCTAGGGTCACTAGCGGTATACAAGAGACCCAGTACTTC.

The chain has TRBV28 and TRBJ2-7; perhaps TRBD1 as D (5 bases). Trimming cost V 2 bases and J 4 bases, with 12 bases left between them. CDR1 MDHEN and CDR2 SYDVKM come from the germline V gene. The CDR3 runs 14 residues. CDR3 sequence (DNA): TGTGCCAGCAGTTTACAGGGCTTGGCTTACGAGCAGTACTTC. This sequence encodes CASSLQGLAYEQYF.

The rearrangement links TRBV5-1 to TRBJ1-1; the D is unclear. Germline CDR1 and CDR2: SGHRS and YFSETQ. CDR3 length equals 12 residues. Trimming shortened V by 4 bases and J by 8 bases, and 12 bases separated the two germline ends. Here the CDR3 reads CASSLVLGEAFF. The CDR3 region has the DNA TGCGCCAGCAGCCTCGTACTGGGGGAAGCTTTCTTT.

V gene TRBV6-5 combines with J gene TRBJ1-5; unclear D gene. The V and J ends lost 0 bases and 0 bases respectively, with 9 bases between them. From germline, CDR1 is MNHEY and CDR2 SVGAGI. The CDR3 is 16 amino acids. The CDR3 coding sequence is TGTGCCAGCAGTTACTCTGGGCCTTATAGCAATCAGCCCCAGCATTTT. This sequence encodes CASSYSGPYSNQPQHF.